This TCR beta chain originates from a study of T-cell reconstitution after alpha-beta-depleted transplantation in children. Using unique molecular identifiers, the investigators prepared the TCRbeta library. Via MiXCR, TCRdb re-called the PCR reads, giving one row per CDR3 protein. There are around 450,000 distinct CDR3 sequences in the sample; about 10% occur only once, and around 2.2% lies in the top ten. Looked up from germline, CDR1 is MNHNS and CDR2 is SASEGT. V lost 6 bases and J lost 9, with 19 bases in between. The CDR3 has 14 residues. This clonotype was detected ten times or more. Its antigen remains unknown. The study's findings and limits: From newly produced T cells came most of the T-cell counts and diversity one year after transplant. Surviving recipient T cells and intrathymic progenitors accounted for some patients' high TCRbeta diversity at day 60.

The sequence came from a child under 10 years old with inherited bone marrow failure, due to receive a stem cell transplant. Sequences were derived from PBMCs, sampled before TCRalphabeta/CD19-depleted stem cell transplant. This chain joins TRBV6-1 and TRBJ2-3, with D possibly being TRBD2 (6 bases). The CDR3 loop is CASRPAGTAWTQYF. The CDR3 DNA reads as TGTGCCAGCAGACCAGCGGGTACTGCATGGACGCAGTATTTT.